This entry lists 2 T cell receptor beta chains sequenced from one sample in a study of OX40 agonist ivuxolimab in advanced cancers. Libraries were prepared by immunoSEQ multiplex PCR; TCRdb keeps only in-frame clonotypes and omits some of them. Of about 60,000 clones listed, 75% to 90% are singletons. The source material was CD4+ or CD8+ T cells sorted from blood, sampled in a trial of the OX40 agonist ivuxolimab. The source of these receptors is an adult with an advanced solid tumor such as melanoma, head and neck, liver or kidney cancer.

This clone showed up just a few times. The CDR3 DNA follows: TGTGCCAGCAGGCACTGGCCGCGAGACAATGAGCAGTTCTTC. This encodes CASRHWPRDNEQFF. The genes are TRBV6-5 and TRBJ2-1; D gene unclear. The V and J ends lost 6 bases and 5 bases respectively, with 14 bases between them. Germline V lookup: CDR1 MNHEY, CDR2 SVGAGI. This CDR3 comprises 14 residues.

This chain links TRBV4-1 with TRBJ2-7; D might be TRBD1 (6 bases). Deletions cut 1 base from V and 2 bases from J, with 9 bases between. Germline CDR1 reads MGHRA; CDR2 reads YSYEKL. The CDR3 loop spans 14 amino acids. The CDR3 DNA sequence: TGCGCCAGCAGCCAAGGCCAGGGGACCTACGAGCAGTACTTC. Its translation is CASSQGQGTYEQYF.